The TCR beta chain under discussion was sequenced for a study of early T cells in non-severe SARS-CoV-2 infection. The germline V gene encodes CDR1 SGHVS and CDR2 FQNEAQ. This CDR3 has 16 residues. The V segment lost 5 bases and the J segment 7 bases; nucleotides outside the gene matches: 11. TCRdb processed the 5' RACE reads anew with MiXCR; each CDR3 protein has one entry. The table shows tens of thousands of distinct CDR3 sequences, with almost 9% occurring only once. This clonotype was observed at least ten times. The rearrangement uses TRBV7-8 and TRBJ2-1; 10 bases fit TRBD2. The sequence came from an adult who was a healthcare worker with PCR-confirmed SARS-CoV-2 infection or an uninfected control (not recorded which). The sequenced sample was whole blood, obtained at baseline. This CDR3 is CASSEVSSGRGNEQFF. DNA for the CDR3: TGTGCCAGCAGCGAGGTGTCTAGCGGGAGAGGGAATGAGCAGTTCTTC.